These T cell receptor beta chains were read from a single sample in a study of blood T cells in healthy people across ages. TCRdb redid the calling of the 5' RACE reads with MiXCR, one entry per CDR3 protein. This sample has about 780,000 distinct CDR3 sequences; around 50% occur once, and the top ten carry about a sixth. The specimen sequenced was blood. The source is a man of 80 years or more in good health. Both conserved end residues are part of each CDR3. Fields, in order: J gene, D gene, V gene, clone size, CDR3 protein, CDR3 DNA. D genes are given only for firm matches. Some rows mark clone size as missing; the rest say once, few, many or name a class of expanded clone.

>TRBJ2-4|.|TRBV6-1|few
CASREAKNIQYF
TGTGCCAGCCGGGAGGCCAAAAACATTCAGTACTTC
>TRBJ2-1|TRBD2|TRBV24-1|.
CATSDPGLVTGTHEQFF
TGTGCCACCAGTGACCCCGGACTAGTGACGGGGACTCATGAGCAGTTCTTC
>TRBJ2-5|TRBD2|TRBV9|many
CASSSNGLAEKETQYF
TGTGCCAGCAGCTCCAATGGACTAGCGGAAAAAGAGACCCAGTACTTC
>TRBJ1-4|.|TRBV2|.
CANSGFDGEKLFF
TGTGCCAACAGCGGGTTCGACGGGGAAAAACTGTTTTTT
>TRBJ2-1|TRBD2|TRBV9|.
CASSVDGREFDEQFF
TGTGCCAGCAGCGTAGACGGGCGGGAGTTCGATGAGCAGTTCTTC
>TRBJ2-4|.|TRBV7-9|.
CASSSGDNPDIQYF
TGTGCCAGCAGCTCAGGTGACAACCCCGACATTCAGTACTTC
>TRBJ2-1|TRBD2|TRBV7-2|.
CASTLVAGGYNEQFF
TGTGCCAGCACCTTGGTAGCGGGAGGGTATAATGAGCAGTTCTTC
>TRBJ2-3|.|TRBV5-1|.
CASSWEGLDTQYF
TGCGCCAGCAGCTGGGAAGGGCTAGATACGCAGTATTTT
>TRBJ2-7|TRBD1|TRBV7-3|.
CASSLGTGGINEQYF
TGTGCCAGCAGCTTAGGGACAGGGGGAATCAATGAGCAGTACTTC
>TRBJ2-7|.|TRBV7-2|.
CASSVENYGYEQYF
TGTGCCAGCAGCGTCGAAAACTATGGCTACGAGCAGTACTTC
>TRBJ2-5|TRBD2|TRBV28|.
CASSILTSGTETQYF
TGTGCCAGCAGCATACTGACTAGCGGGACGGAGACCCAGTACTTC
>TRBJ2-7|.|TRBV5-1|.
CASSLDSSSSYEQYF
TGCGCCAGCAGCTTGGATAGCTCTTCCTCCTACGAGCAGTACTTC
>TRBJ2-1|TRBD2|TRBV10-3|.
CAIKSSGQNNEQFF
TGTGCCATCAAGTCTAGCGGCCAGAACAATGAGCAGTTCTTC
>TRBJ2-7|.|TRBV5-1|once
CASSLEGLGPSYEQYF
TGCGCCAGCAGCTTGGAAGGTCTGGGGCCCTCCTACGAGCAGTACTTC
>TRBJ2-7|TRBD2|TRBV30|.
CAWRSRGLAGVYEQYF
TGTGCCTGGAGGTCCCGGGGACTAGCGGGAGTCTACGAGCAGTACTTC
>TRBJ2-3|TRBD2|TRBV4-2|.
CASSALAGEADTQYF
TGTGCCAGCAGCGCACTAGCGGGGGAAGCAGATACGCAGTATTTT
>TRBJ2-7|.|TRBV27|.
CASRPPGHSRLSSYEQYF
TGTGCCAGCCGTCCACCGGGACACTCAAGACTCAGCTCCTACGAGCAGTACTTC
>TRBJ1-2|TRBD1|TRBV7-2|.
CASSLDRGANYGYTF
TGTGCCAGCAGCTTAGACAGGGGGGCTAACTATGGCTACACCTTC
>TRBJ1-1|.|TRBV20-1|few
CSGRQDTTEAFF
TGCAGTGGTAGACAGGATACCACTGAAGCTTTCTTT
>TRBJ1-5|.|TRBV9|.
CASSLGPNAGNQPQHF
TGTGCCAGCAGCTTGGGACCTAATGCGGGCAATCAGCCCCAGCATTTT
>TRBJ2-1|TRBD2|TRBV7-3|.
CASSTGLADEQFF
TGTGCCAGCAGCACGGGACTAGCGGACGAGCAGTTCTTC
>TRBJ2-7|TRBD2|TRBV20-1|few
CSAQVTSGYEQYF
TGCAGTGCCCAAGTTACTAGCGGGTACGAGCAGTACTTC
>TRBJ2-5|TRBD2|TRBV12-3/TRBV12-4|few
CASSRRAGGENQETQYF
TGTGCCAGCAGTCGCCGAGCGGGAGGGGAAAATCAAGAGACCCAGTACTTC
>TRBJ2-1|TRBD2|TRBV5-1|.
CASSLVAGGPSPHNEQFF
TGCGCCAGCAGCTTGGTAGCGGGAGGGCCCTCCCCGCACAATGAGCAGTTCTTC
>TRBJ2-7|.|TRBV5-5|.
CASNPEGGQRGSCEQYF
TGCGCCAGCAACCCGGAAGGGGGGCAGCGAGGCTCCTGCGAGCAGTACTTC
>TRBJ2-7|.|TRBV4-1|.
CASSQGHSHYEQYF
TGCGCCAGCAGCCAAGGACATTCCCACTACGAGCAGTACTTC
>TRBJ2-5|TRBD1|TRBV29-1|.
CSGGSGTEETQYF
TGCAGCGGGGGATCCGGGACAGAAGAGACCCAGTACTTC
>TRBJ2-1|TRBD2|TRBV28|once
CASSEAGVLYNEQFF
TGTGCCAGCAGCGAGGCGGGAGTCCTCTACAATGAGCAGTTCTTC
>TRBJ2-5|.|TRBV4-3|.
CASSQGPGGGLQETQYF
TGCGCCAGCAGCCAAGGTCCCGGGGGAGGCCTCCAAGAGACCCAGTACTTC
>TRBJ2-7|.|TRBV7-9|.
CASSLAFSGTYEQYF
TGTGCCAGCAGCTTAGCGTTTTCCGGAACCTACGAGCAGTACTTC
>TRBJ2-5|.|TRBV12-1|few
CASSFSTQGIETQYF
TGTGCCAGCAGCTTTTCCACACAGGGTATTGAGACCCAGTACTTC
>TRBJ2-3|TRBD2|TRBV9|.
CASSERPGLASTDTQYF
TGTGCCAGCAGCGAGCGACCGGGACTAGCGAGCACAGATACGCAGTATTTT
>TRBJ2-4|TRBD1|TRBV27|.
CASSLIFRDRAKNIQYF
TGTGCCAGCAGTTTAATATTCCGGGACAGAGCCAAAAACATTCAGTACTTC
>TRBJ2-3|TRBD2|TRBV5-1|few
CASSYMTSGRLDTQYF
TGCGCCAGCAGCTACATGACTAGCGGGAGACTAGATACGCAGTATTTT
>TRBJ2-7|.|TRBV20-1|.
CSARDLARASLNEQYF
TGCAGTGCGCGAGATCTTGCCAGGGCCTCTCTCAATGAGCAGTACTTC
>TRBJ1-5|.|TRBV10-3|.
CAISGQTDSNQPQHF
TGTGCCATCAGTGGGCAGACAGACTCCAATCAGCCCCAGCATTTT
>TRBJ1-5|.|TRBV5-1|few
CASSFEGNSNQPQHF
TGCGCCAGCAGCTTCGAGGGGAATAGCAATCAGCCCCAGCATTTT
>TRBJ2-1|.|TRBV20-1|.
CSARSRTDYYNEQFF
TGCAGTGCTAGATCACGAACCGATTACTACAATGAGCAGTTCTTC
>TRBJ2-5|.|TRBV24-1|.
CATFGGGQEETQYF
TGTGCCACCTTCGGAGGGGGCCAAGAAGAGACCCAGTACTTC
>TRBJ1-6|.|TRBV27|few
CAKLGYNSPLHF
TGTGCCAAACTGGGATATAATTCACCCCTCCACTTT
>TRBJ2-2|.|TRBV7-2|.
CASSLLPGRGTNTGELFF
TGTGCCAGCAGCTTATTGCCGGGCAGGGGCACGAACACCGGGGAGCTGTTTTTT
>TRBJ2-7|TRBD2|TRBV20-1|.
CSASSGLAGAGYEQYF
TGCAGTGCTAGTAGTGGACTAGCGGGAGCGGGATACGAGCAGTACTTC
>TRBJ1-2|.|TRBV20-1|.
CSANHAGNYGYTF
TGCAGTGCTAACCACGCTGGAAACTATGGCTACACCTTC
>TRBJ2-3|.|TRBV12-3/TRBV12-4|.
CASSLSRGRTDTQYF
TGTGCCAGCAGTTTATCTAGAGGGAGAACAGATACGCAGTATTTC
>TRBJ2-7|.|TRBV12-3/TRBV12-4|.
CASSLKGKEGYEQYF
TGTGCCAGCAGTTTGAAAGGGAAAGAGGGCTACGAGCAGTACTTC
>TRBJ2-1|.|TRBV11-1|few
CASSLELGEQFF
TGTGCCAGCAGCTTAGAGTTGGGTGAGCAGTTCTTC
>TRBJ2-6|.|TRBV9|few
CASSVVGGGTGANVLTF
TGTGCCAGCAGCGTAGTCGGAGGGGGCACTGGGGCCAACGTCCTGACTTTC
>TRBJ1-5|.|TRBV6-1|.
CASMPNTDQPQHF
TGTGCCAGCATGCCAAACACCGATCAGCCCCAGCATTTT
>TRBJ2-1|.|TRBV20-1|few
CSARDTGASYNEQFF
TGCAGTGCTAGAGATACGGGGGCCTCCTACAATGAGCAGTTCTTC
>TRBJ2-5|TRBD1|TRBV7-6|.
CASSPLLGTAQETQYF
TGTGCCAGCAGCCCCCTGCTGGGGACAGCACAAGAGACCCAGTACTTC
>TRBJ1-2|.|TRBV12-3/TRBV12-4|.
CASSFSSLGGYTF
TGTGCCAGCAGTTTTAGTTCCCTAGGTGGCTACACCTTC
>TRBJ2-1|TRBD2|TRBV13|.
CASSGSGRAVAAQFF
TGTGCCAGCAGCGGTAGCGGGAGGGCCGTAGCTGCACAGTTCTTC
>TRBJ2-1|TRBD2|TRBV5-1|.
CASSEASGGYEQFF
TGCGCCAGCAGCGAGGCTAGCGGGGGCTATGAGCAGTTCTTC
>TRBJ1-1|TRBD1|TRBV20-1|.
CSANEGASYFF
TGCAGTGCTAATGAGGGGGCTTCGTACTTCTTT
>TRBJ2-3|.|TRBV12-3/TRBV12-4|many
CASSLLFPADTQYF
TGTGCCAGCAGTCTCCTCTTCCCAGCGGATACGCAGTATTTT
>TRBJ2-1|.|TRBV20-1|.
CSGGPSAGSDEQFF
TGCAGTGGAGGTCCTAGTGCCGGGTCAGATGAGCAGTTCTTC
>TRBJ2-7|TRBD2|TRBV5-1|few
CASSLGLAGSVASYEQYF
TGCGCCAGCAGCTTGGGACTAGCGGGATCAGTGGCCTCCTACGAGCAGTACTTC
>TRBJ2-7|.|TRBV20-1|.
CSARAPRGLPYEQYF
TGCAGTGCTAGAGCCCCCCGGGGCCTCCCTTACGAGCAGTACTTC